Following are 16 T cell receptor beta chains from one sample sequenced in a study of T-cell reconstitution after alpha-beta-depleted transplantation in children. Unique molecular identifiers were used in preparing the TCRbeta library. TCRdb ran MiXCR on the PCR reads and lists one entry per CDR3 protein. This sample carries about 400,000 distinct CDR3 sequences, roughly 22% of them seen once, and the ten largest clones take 3.8%. The sample was PBMCs from the stem cell graft donor, taken from the stem cell graft. These receptors all stem from a human donor who donated a stem cell graft to a child with acute myeloid leukemia.

This clonotype was detected ten times or more. The chain has TRBV29-1 and TRBJ1-1; D perhaps matches TRBD1 (5 bases). V was shortened by 8 bases and J by 3 bases, with 16 bases between the two germline ends. Per the germline V gene, CDR1 is SQVTM and CDR2 is ANQGSEA. The CDR3 runs 13 residues. The CDR3 is CSIRQTLDTEAFF. The DNA of the CDR3 is TGCAGCATTCGACAGACCTTGGACACTGAAGCTTTCTTT.

The chain employs TRBV5-6 and TRBJ2-7; 7 bases line up with TRBD1. The CDR3 covers 19 residues. Per the germline V gene, CDR1 is SGHDT and CDR2 is YYEEEE. V was pared by 3 bases and J by 0 bases, with 18 bases of the junction left unmatched. The chain's CDR3 is CASSSTGVPDGEYSYEQYF. The DNA of the CDR3 is TGTGCCAGCAGCTCCACAGGGGTACCAGACGGGGAATACTCCTACGAGCAGTACTTC.

The chain joins TRBV15 to TRBJ1-4, with D possibly being TRBD1 (5 bases). CDR3 length: 14 amino acids. The germline V and J ends were trimmed by 0 bases and 5 bases, with 7 bases remaining between them. The germline CDR1 and CDR2 sequences are LNHNV and YYDKDF (reference sequence). The CDR3 spells CATSREEGNEKLFF. The CDR3 DNA sequence: TGTGCCACCAGCAGAGAAGAGGGGAATGAAAAACTGTTTTTT.

The chain is built from TRBV3-1 and TRBJ2-1, with D possibly being TRBD2 (6 bases). The CDR3 contains 16 residues. Germline V gene sequence: CDR1 LGHDT, CDR2 YNNKEL (reference sequence). V was shortened by 3 bases and J by 5 bases, with 17 bases between the two germline ends. CDR3 in DNA: TGTGCCAGCAGCCAGGGCGGAGCGGGCAGCAACAATGAGCAGTTCTTC. Translating gives CASSQGGAGSNNEQFF.

This clonotype was counted a few times. The CDR3 sequence: CASSQVAGLSSYNEQFF. The CDR3 DNA reads as TGTGCCAGCAGCCAAGTAGCGGGGCTTAGCTCCTACAATGAGCAGTTCTTC. This chain connects TRBV4-2 to TRBJ2-1; 8 nucleotides match TRBD2. The CDR3 is 17 residues long. V gave up 1 base and J gave up 0 bases; unmatched junction bases: 5. Per germline, CDR1 LGHNA and CDR2 YNFKEQ.

The gene calls are TRBV12-3 or TRBV12-4 and TRBJ2-1; D is possibly TRBD1 or TRBD2 (6 bases each). V lost 5 bases, J lost 10 bases, and 21 bases lay in between. The CDR3 extends over 15 amino acids. CDR3 bases: TGTGCCAGCAGTCTTCCGACTAGGGGGGATGCGGAGCAGTTCTTC. Its protein product is CASSLPTRGDAEQFF.

The chain is built from TRBV11-3 and TRBJ2-1; D call uncertain. Germline assignment: CDR1 SGHNT and CDR2 YENEEA. The CDR3 covers 14 residues. Trimming cost V 1 base and J 3 bases, with 7 bases left between them. The CDR3 sequence: CASSLVAYYNEQFF. The CDR3 DNA follows: TGTGCCAGCAGCTTAGTAGCCTACTACAATGAGCAGTTCTTC.

This sequence joins TRBV12-3 or TRBV12-4 and TRBJ1-6; the match to TRBD1 covers 7 bases. J gave up 0 bases and V 5 bases, and 1 base lay outside the gene matches. The CDR3 length is 15 residues. The CDR3 DNA sequence: TGTGCCAGCAGTCCAGGGGGCTCCTATAATTCACCCCTCCACTTT. This sequence encodes CASSPGGSYNSPLHF.

This clonotype appeared many times. The CDR3 region is CSAESRDTGALSGNTIYF. The DNA for the CDR3 is TGCAGTGCCGAAAGCCGGGACACAGGAGCGCTCTCTGGAAACACCATATATTTT. The V gene is TRBV20-1, the J gene TRBJ1-3; D is perhaps TRBD1 (6 bases). The CDR3 has 18 residues. Germline V gene lookup returns CDR1 DFQATT and CDR2 SNEGSKA (reference sequence). V was cut by 6 bases and J by 0 bases, with 24 bases left in between.

The chain combines TRBV5-1 with TRBJ2-7, with D possibly being TRBD2 (6 bases). The germline V gene has CDR1 SGHRS and CDR2 YFSETQ. The CDR3 has 16 amino acids. V lost 3 bases, J lost 0 bases, and 16 bases lay in between. CDR3 residues: CASSSLAGYDSYEQYF. CDR3 coding DNA: TGCGCCAGCAGCTCCCTTGCGGGATACGACTCCTACGAGCAGTACTTC.

V gene TRBV12-3 or TRBV12-4 combines with J gene TRBJ1-5; D is unclear. V lost 5 bases and J 7 bases, leaving 9 bases between the germline ends. CDR3 length: 12 amino acids. The CDR3 bases are TGTGCCAGCAGTAAGTGGGAGCAGCCCCAGCATTTT. Encoded protein: CASSKWEQPQHF.

This chain uses TRBV18 with TRBJ2-1; no clear D gene. Trimming took 3 bases from V and 5 from J, leaving 8 bases between them. This CDR3 is built from 13 residues. Per germline, CDR1 KGHSH and CDR2 LQKENI. CDR3 loop: CASSPRLNNEQFF. In nucleotides, the CDR3 is TGTGCCAGCTCACCTAGACTGAACAATGAGCAGTTCTTC.

About this clonotype: This sequence may be a read error, since a much larger clone differs from it by one base. The chain uses TRBV20-1 and TRBJ2-3; 9 bases agree with TRBD1. The CDR3 runs to 16 residues. Germline-derived CDR1 and CDR2 are DFQATT and SNEGSKA (reference sequence). CDR3 nucleotide sequence: TGCAGTGCTAGAAGCGGACAGGGGATCGGGACAGATACGCCGTATTTT. The encoded protein is CSARSGQGIGTDTPYF.

This clonotype was counted at least ten times. The V and J genes are TRBV20-1 and TRBJ2-2; tentative D call: TRBD2 (6 bases). With 1 base removed from V and 4 bases from J, the gap between germline ends came to 13 bases. The CDR3 is 15 amino acids. CDR1 DFQATT and CDR2 SNEGSKA come from the germline V gene (reference sequence). DNA of the CDR3: TGCAGTGCTAGAGCGGAGGGACTCATCACCGGGGAGCTGTTTTTT. Its translation is CSARAEGLITGELFF.

This chain joins TRBV20-1 and TRBJ2-2, with 9 positions matching TRBD2. CDR1 and CDR2 (germline): DFQATT, SNEGSKA (reference sequence). The CDR3 is 16 residues long. The V and J ends lost 1 base and 6 bases, in that order; junction bases with no gene match: 9. CDR3 DNA: TGCAGTGCTAGAGTGGGCGGGAGGGCCTTCGCCGGGGAGCTGTTTTTT. Encoded protein: CSARVGGRAFAGELFF.

This clonotype was recorded at least ten times. The rearrangement uses TRBV20-1 and TRBJ1-1; D is possibly TRBD1 (6 bases). V gave up 0 bases and J gave up 4 bases, with 12 bases separating them. This CDR3 spans 14 amino acids. The germline gives CDR1 DFQATT, CDR2 SNEGSKA (reference sequence). The CDR3 spells CSARDSAGVTEAFF. The CDR3 DNA sequence: TGCAGTGCTAGAGACAGTGCAGGGGTCACTGAAGCTTTCTTT.